A selection of T cell receptor beta chains follows, all from one sample in a study of shared clonotypes between healthy human individuals. Sequenced by immunoSEQ multiplex PCR; TCRdb stores in-frame clones only, minus some. The sample yields some 600,000 clones, around 96% seen once. Sequenced sample: naive CD8+ T cells sorted from blood. Receptors were obtained from a woman aged 25 to 45 in good health. The CDR3 runs from the conserved cysteine through the conserved F or W. Each record gives: clone size, J gene, CDR3 length, V gene, D gene, CDR3 protein, CDR3 DNA. D genes are given only for firm matches. Clone size is stated in some rows and not others, as once, few, many or a class when expanded.

clone size: NA
J gene: TRBJ2-1
CDR3 length: 14
V gene: TRBV27
D gene: TRBD1
CDR3 protein: CASSLGTGGHEQFF
CDR3 DNA: TGTGCCAGCAGTTTAGGGACAGGGGGTCATGAGCAGTTCTTC

clone size: NA
J gene: TRBJ2-3
CDR3 length: 17
V gene: TRBV9
D gene: TRBD2
CDR3 protein: CASSVLPQRERVDTQYF
CDR3 DNA: TGTGCCAGCAGCGTACTACCCCAGCGGGAGCGGGTAGATACGCAGTATTTT

clone size: NA
J gene: TRBJ2-1
CDR3 length: 16
V gene: TRBV15
D gene: NA
CDR3 protein: CATSDARGSSYNEQFF
CDR3 DNA: TGTGCCACCAGCGATGCCCGGGGGAGCTCCTACAATGAGCAGTTCTTC

clone size: NA
J gene: TRBJ2-5
CDR3 length: 18
V gene: TRBV29-1
D gene: TRBD1
CDR3 protein: CSVEAFSRQDRDQETQYF
CDR3 DNA: TGCAGCGTTGAAGCGTTCTCGAGACAGGACAGGGACCAAGAGACCCAGTACTTC

clone size: NA
J gene: TRBJ1-4
CDR3 length: 13
V gene: TRBV28
D gene: NA
CDR3 protein: CASKSATNEKLFF
CDR3 DNA: TGTGCCAGCAAGTCAGCAACTAATGAAAAACTGTTTTTT

clone size: NA
J gene: TRBJ2-1
CDR3 length: 18
V gene: TRBV19
D gene: TRBD2
CDR3 protein: CASSILGGLAGANNEQFF
CDR3 DNA: TGTGCCAGTAGTATATTGGGGGGACTAGCGGGAGCAAACAATGAGCAGTTCTTC

clone size: NA
J gene: TRBJ2-7
CDR3 length: 12
V gene: TRBV28
D gene: NA
CDR3 protein: CASSNYGREQYF
CDR3 DNA: TGTGCCAGCAGTAACTACGGGCGGGAGCAGTACTTC

clone size: NA
J gene: TRBJ2-1
CDR3 length: 13
V gene: TRBV5-1
D gene: NA
CDR3 protein: CASSTRYGNEQFF
CDR3 DNA: TGCGCCAGCAGCACTCGGTACGGCAATGAGCAGTTCTTC

clone size: NA
J gene: TRBJ2-7
CDR3 length: 14
V gene: TRBV28
D gene: TRBD1
CDR3 protein: CASSLRTGPYEQYF
CDR3 DNA: TGTGCCAGCAGTTTGCGGACAGGGCCCTACGAGCAGTACTTC

clone size: NA
J gene: TRBJ2-7
CDR3 length: 13
V gene: TRBV7-7
D gene: TRBD1
CDR3 protein: CASSLDRGYEQYF
CDR3 DNA: TGTGCCAGCAGCTTAGACAGGGGCTACGAGCAGTACTTC

clone size: NA
J gene: TRBJ2-1
CDR3 length: 23
V gene: TRBV27
D gene: TRBD2
CDR3 protein: CASSLSSRLALAGGRASYNEQFF
CDR3 DNA: TGTGCCAGCAGTTTATCCTCCCGCCTGGCACTAGCGGGAGGGCGTGCCTCCTACAATGAGCAGTTCTTC

clone size: NA
J gene: TRBJ2-1
CDR3 length: 17
V gene: TRBV28
D gene: TRBD2
CDR3 protein: CASSFFGTSGRGNEQFF
CDR3 DNA: TGTGCCAGCAGTTTCTTTGGGACTAGCGGGAGGGGGAATGAGCAGTTCTTC

clone size: NA
J gene: TRBJ2-3
CDR3 length: 16
V gene: TRBV6-1
D gene: TRBD1
CDR3 protein: CASSEWATGTEDTQYF
CDR3 DNA: TGTGCCAGCAGTGAATGGGCGACAGGGACCGAAGATACGCAGTATTTT

clone size: few
J gene: TRBJ2-7
CDR3 length: 14
V gene: TRBV5-6
D gene: NA
CDR3 protein: CASSPDRDIYEQYF
CDR3 DNA: TGTGCCAGCAGCCCTGATAGGGACATCTACGAGCAGTACTTC

clone size: once
J gene: TRBJ2-5
CDR3 length: 17
V gene: TRBV5-6
D gene: NA
CDR3 protein: CASSWGPGVTAEETQYF
CDR3 DNA: TGTGCCAGCAGCTGGGGGCCAGGGGTCACGGCTGAGGAGACCCAGTACTTC

clone size: NA
J gene: TRBJ2-7
CDR3 length: 13
V gene: TRBV9
D gene: TRBD2
CDR3 protein: CASSSGRRDEQYF
CDR3 DNA: TGTGCCAGCAGTAGCGGGAGGAGGGACGAGCAGTACTTC

clone size: NA
J gene: TRBJ1-1
CDR3 length: 13
V gene: TRBV7-9
D gene: TRBD1
CDR3 protein: CASSWDSNDEAFF
CDR3 DNA: TGTGCCAGCAGCTGGGACAGCAACGATGAAGCTTTCTTT

clone size: NA
J gene: TRBJ1-1
CDR3 length: 12
V gene: TRBV6-4
D gene: TRBD1
CDR3 protein: CASSRGSTEAFF
CDR3 DNA: TGTGCCAGCAGCAGGGGGAGCACTGAAGCTTTCTTT

clone size: NA
J gene: TRBJ1-1
CDR3 length: 11
V gene: TRBV29-1
D gene: NA
CDR3 protein: CSVWGSTEAFF
CDR3 DNA: TGCAGCGTTTGGGGGTCCACTGAAGCTTTCTTT

clone size: NA
J gene: TRBJ2-5
CDR3 length: 15
V gene: TRBV9
D gene: TRBD2
CDR3 protein: CASSGGAGGEETQYF
CDR3 DNA: TGTGCCAGCAGCGGTGGAGCGGGAGGGGAAGAGACCCAGTACTTC

clone size: once
J gene: TRBJ2-4
CDR3 length: 13
V gene: TRBV29-1
D gene: NA
CDR3 protein: CSVVRGENHIQYF
CDR3 DNA: TGCAGCGTGGTTAGGGGCGAAAATCACATTCAGTACTTC

clone size: NA
J gene: TRBJ2-7
CDR3 length: 17
V gene: TRBV14
D gene: NA
CDR3 protein: CASSPYQTSPTLYEQYF
CDR3 DNA: TGTGCCAGCAGCCCGTATCAAACAAGTCCCACTCTCTACGAGCAGTACTTC

clone size: once
J gene: TRBJ2-7
CDR3 length: 16
V gene: TRBV7-6
D gene: NA
CDR3 protein: CASSLTLGQEVHEQYF
CDR3 DNA: TGTGCCAGCAGCTTGACGCTGGGACAAGAAGTCCACGAGCAGTACTTC

clone size: NA
J gene: TRBJ2-3
CDR3 length: 16
V gene: TRBV27
D gene: NA
CDR3 protein: CASSVQGRGYGDTQYF
CDR3 DNA: TGTGCCAGCAGTGTCCAAGGCAGGGGCTACGGAGATACGCAGTATTTT

clone size: NA
J gene: TRBJ2-5
CDR3 length: 12
V gene: TRBV7-9
D gene: NA
CDR3 protein: CASSLAEETQYF
CDR3 DNA: TGTGCCAGCAGCTTAGCGGAAGAGACCCAGTACTTC

clone size: once
J gene: TRBJ2-1
CDR3 length: 16
V gene: TRBV4-1
D gene: TRBD2
CDR3 protein: CASSQEGTSGIGEQFF
CDR3 DNA: TGCGCCAGCAGCCAAGAAGGGACTAGCGGGATTGGTGAGCAGTTCTTC

clone size: NA
J gene: TRBJ2-4
CDR3 length: 12
V gene: TRBV28
D gene: NA
CDR3 protein: CASSPLTGIQYF
CDR3 DNA: TGTGCCAGCAGTCCCCTGACTGGAATTCAGTACTTC

clone size: once
J gene: TRBJ2-1
CDR3 length: 17
V gene: TRBV4-1
D gene: NA
CDR3 protein: CASSLGGATSSYNEQFF
CDR3 DNA: TGCGCCAGCAGTCTTGGTGGAGCGACTAGCTCCTACAATGAGCAGTTCTTC

clone size: NA
J gene: TRBJ2-7
CDR3 length: 14
V gene: TRBV7-9
D gene: NA
CDR3 protein: CASSLDPPFYEQYF
CDR3 DNA: TGTGCCAGCAGCTTGGACCCACCCTTTTACGAGCAGTACTTC

clone size: NA
J gene: TRBJ2-7
CDR3 length: 11
V gene: TRBV7-6
D gene: NA
CDR3 protein: CASSGVGEQYF
CDR3 DNA: TGTGCCAGCTCGGGAGTCGGCGAGCAGTACTTC

clone size: few
J gene: TRBJ1-2
CDR3 length: 12
V gene: TRBV10-1
D gene: NA
CDR3 protein: CASSDSLDGYTF
CDR3 DNA: TGCGCCAGCAGCGACTCCTTGGATGGCTACACCTTC

clone size: NA
J gene: TRBJ2-7
CDR3 length: 14
V gene: TRBV28
D gene: TRBD1
CDR3 protein: CASSRTGRPNEQYF
CDR3 DNA: TGTGCCAGCAGCCGGACAGGGAGGCCCAACGAGCAGTACTTC

clone size: NA
J gene: TRBJ1-2
CDR3 length: 14
V gene: TRBV6-1
D gene: NA
CDR3 protein: CASSEQDVDYGYTF
CDR3 DNA: TGTGCCAGCAGTGAGCAGGACGTAGACTATGGCTACACCTTC